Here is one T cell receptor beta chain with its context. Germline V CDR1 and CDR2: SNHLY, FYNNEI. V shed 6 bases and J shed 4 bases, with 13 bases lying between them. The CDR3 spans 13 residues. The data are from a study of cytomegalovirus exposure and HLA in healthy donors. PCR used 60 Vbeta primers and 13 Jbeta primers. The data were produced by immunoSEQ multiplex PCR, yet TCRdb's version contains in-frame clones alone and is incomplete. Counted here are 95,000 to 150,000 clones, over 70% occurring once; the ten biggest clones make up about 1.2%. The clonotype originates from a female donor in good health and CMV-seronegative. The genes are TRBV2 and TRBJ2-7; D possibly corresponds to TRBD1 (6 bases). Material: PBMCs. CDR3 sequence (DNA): TGTGCCAGCAGACTGGACAGTGGGTACGAGCAGTACTTC. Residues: CASRLDSGYEQYF.